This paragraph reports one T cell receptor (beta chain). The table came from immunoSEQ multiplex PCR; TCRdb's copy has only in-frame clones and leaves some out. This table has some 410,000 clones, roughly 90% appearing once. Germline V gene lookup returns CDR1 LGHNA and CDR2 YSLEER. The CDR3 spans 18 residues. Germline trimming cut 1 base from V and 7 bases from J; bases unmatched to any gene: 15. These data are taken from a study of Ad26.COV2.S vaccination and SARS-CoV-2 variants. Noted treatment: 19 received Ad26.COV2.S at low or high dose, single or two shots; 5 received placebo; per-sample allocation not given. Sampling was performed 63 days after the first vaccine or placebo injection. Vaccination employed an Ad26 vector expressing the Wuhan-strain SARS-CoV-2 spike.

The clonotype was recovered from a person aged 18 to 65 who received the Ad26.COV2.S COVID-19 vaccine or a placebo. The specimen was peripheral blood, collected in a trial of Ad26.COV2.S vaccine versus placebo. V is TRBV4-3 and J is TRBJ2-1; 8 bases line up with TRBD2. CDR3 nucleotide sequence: TGCGCCAGCAGCCAAGGGGCTGATCGGGGGGGCCTTTTGAATGAGCAGTTCTTC. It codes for CASSQGADRGGLLNEQFF.